Each of the 11 T cell receptor beta chains below was sequenced from the same sample in a study of prognosis after radiotherapy for stage I lung cancer (dated by TCRdb to the early 2020s). The reads were generated on an Illumina HiSeq 3000. Two rounds of multiplex PCR were performed to amplify the TCR beta CDR3 region from genomic DNA. The first PCR round used primers specific to each TRBV and TRBJ gene, with sequences filed in Chinese patent CN105087789A. TCRdb trimmed public reads at Q25 via fastp, called clones via MiXCR and kept in-frame beta chains. Identical CDR3 protein sequences are pooled into one entry, listed with their most common genes and DNA. For this sample there are 30,000 to 40,000 distinct CDR3 sequences; under 35% appear just once. Around a sixth of the sample is taken by the ten largest. Material: PBMCs, obtained before or after stereotactic body radiation therapy (not recorded which). Every receptor here comes from a donor at least 50 years old with non-small cell lung cancer.

This clonotype has a count of ten or more. The V call is TRBV5-6, the J call TRBJ2-3, with a weak D call TRBD2 (6 bases). The CDR3 spans 15 residues. Germline lookup yields CDR1 SGHDT and CDR2 YYEEEE. V lost 0 bases and J 7 bases, leaving 15 bases between the germline ends. The CDR3, as DNA: TGTGCCAGCAGCTTGGGAATAGCGGATTGGAATACGCAGTATTTT. The encoded protein is CASSLGIADWNTQYF.

Many counts were recorded for this clonotype. V usage is TRBV3-1 and J usage is TRBJ2-5, with a tentative D call TRBD1 (7 bases). V was shortened by 4 bases and J by 1 base, with 16 bases between the two germline ends. The CDR3 consists of 16 residues. CDR1 and CDR2 from the germline V gene are LGHDT and YNNKEL (reference sequence). CDR3 amino acids: CASSRRTGGVQETQYF. Here the CDR3 DNA reads TGTGCCAGCAGCCGCCGGACAGGAGGGGTCCAAGAGACCCAGTACTTC.

This clonotype was observed a handful of times. Only one base separates this from a far larger clonotype, so it likely reflects a read error. The final CDR3 position lacks the conserved phenylalanine or tryptophan, pointing to a likely read error. V usage is TRBV6-2 or TRBV6-3 and J usage is TRBJ2-2, with unresolved D. This CDR3 comprises 17 residues. V lost 0 bases, J lost 0 bases, and 11 bases lay in between. From germline, CDR1 is MNHEY and CDR2 SVGEGT. The DNA for the CDR3 is TGTGCCAGCAGTTACTCTCGTAGTGCCACGAACACCGGGGAGCTGTTTTCT. Translating it yields CASSYSRSATNTGELFS.

The rearrangement links TRBV5-1 to TRBJ1-6; weak D call: TRBD1 (5 bases). Trimming left V 1 base short and J 5 bases short, with 13 bases between. Germline CDR1 reads SGHRS; CDR2 reads YFSETQ. The CDR3 loop spans 16 amino acids. The CDR3 region is CASSLSGSINNSPLHF. In nucleotides, the CDR3 is TGCGCCAGCAGCTTGTCAGGGTCGATAAATAATTCACCCCTCCACTTT.

Turning to this clonotype: A far larger clone is one nucleotide away, so this likely arose from a read error. The chain employs TRBV6-4 and TRBJ2-2, with TRBD1 identical over 9 bases. The CDR3 runs to 16 residues. Germline CDR1 MRHNA, CDR2 SNTAGT. In DNA form, the CDR3 reads TGTGCCAGCAGTTACTCGCGACAGGGGGTCACCGGGGAGCTGTTTTTT. This sequence encodes CASSYSRQGVTGELFF.

This clonotype was seen a handful of times. A much more abundant neighbour one base away suggests this may be a read error. This sequence joins TRBV7-2 and TRBJ2-1, with TRBD2 matching 7 bases. The CDR3 runs 13 residues. CDR1 is SGHTA, CDR2 FQGNSA, per germline. The CDR3 nucleotides read TGTGCTAAGCGCGGGAGCTCCTACAATGAGCAGTTCTTC. Protein: CAKRGSSYNEQFF.

Many counts were recorded for this clonotype. The chain carries TRBV9 and TRBJ2-1; D might be TRBD1 (7 bases). The CDR3 consists of 15 residues. CDR1 and CDR2 from the germline V gene are SGDLS and YYNGEE. The ends were cut back, 4 bases at V and 7 bases at J, with 18 bases in the middle. This CDR3 reads CASSSSGGFWNEQFF. CDR3 DNA: TGTGCCAGCAGCTCCTCAGGGGGGTTTTGGAATGAGCAGTTCTTC.

This clonotype was observed at least ten times. The genes are TRBV5-1 and TRBJ1-1; unclear D gene. The length of the CDR3 is 14 residues. In germline, CDR1 is SGHRS, CDR2 YFSETQ. The V end was cut by 0 bases, the J end by 1 base, with 7 bases between. CDR3 sequence: CASSLEPANTEAFF. In DNA form, the CDR3 reads TGCGCCAGCAGCTTGGAGCCGGCGAACACTGAAGCTTTCTTT. The full variable domain, completed using reference TRBV5-1 and TRBJ1-1, is KAGVTQTPRYLIKTRGQQVTLSCSPISGHRSVSWYQQTPGQGLQFLFEYFSETQRNKGNFPGRFSGRQFSNSRSEMNVSTLELGDSALYLCASSLEPANTEAFFGQGTRLTVV.

This clonotype came up many times. J is TRBJ2-5 and V is TRBV5-1; TRBD1 aligns across 7 bases. This CDR3 contains 13 residues. Germline CDR1 is SGHRS and CDR2 is YFSETQ. The ends lost 0 bases at V and 6 bases at J; junction bases unmatched: 2. The CDR3 loop reads CASSLDRGQTQYF. The CDR3 nucleotides are TGCGCCAGCAGCTTGGACAGGGGACAGACCCAGTACTTC.

This clonotype was recorded at least ten times. This chain links TRBV7-9 with TRBJ1-1; D gene unclear. The germline V and J ends were trimmed by 5 bases and 0 bases, with 13 bases remaining between them. The CDR3 has 15 amino acids. The germline V gene encodes CDR1 SEHNR and CDR2 FQNEAQ (reference sequence). The CDR3 region is CASSPSFGVNTEAFF. For the CDR3, the DNA is TGTGCCAGCAGCCCATCGTTTGGGGTGAACACTGAAGCTTTCTTT.

In this sample, this clonotype turned up many times. V is TRBV7-3 and J is TRBJ2-5; D call uncertain. The germline V and J ends were trimmed by 5 bases and 4 bases, with 11 bases remaining between them. This CDR3 is 13 amino acids long. In germline, CDR1 is SGHTA, CDR2 FQGTGA. CDR3 sequence: CASSLDGLETQYF. The DNA of the CDR3 is TGTGCCAGCAGCCTCGACGGGTTAGAGACCCAGTACTTC.